This T cell receptor (beta chain) originates from a study of blood T cell repertoires in COVID-19. In the study overall: Sample material is recorded as cDNA or gDNA derived from T cells, B-cell-depleted T cells, or PBMCs.

The V segment lost 4 bases and the J segment 3 bases; nucleotides outside the gene matches: 2. The CDR3 extends over 15 amino acids. CDR1 is ENHRY and CDR2 is SYGVKD in the germline V gene. Generated by immunoSEQ multiplex PCR, the TCRdb table keeps only in-frame clones and is missing some. Here the sample spans some 290,000 clones, around 86% being singletons. The TCR sequence derives from a man aged 18 to 29 with active or convalescent COVID-19. The sample comprised peripheral blood. This chain joins TRBV10-3 and TRBJ2-3; 12 bases match TRBD2. The chain's CDR3 is CAISGTSGMTDTQYF. CDR3 nucleotides: TGTGCCATCAGTGGGACTAGCGGGATGACAGATACGCAGTATTTT.